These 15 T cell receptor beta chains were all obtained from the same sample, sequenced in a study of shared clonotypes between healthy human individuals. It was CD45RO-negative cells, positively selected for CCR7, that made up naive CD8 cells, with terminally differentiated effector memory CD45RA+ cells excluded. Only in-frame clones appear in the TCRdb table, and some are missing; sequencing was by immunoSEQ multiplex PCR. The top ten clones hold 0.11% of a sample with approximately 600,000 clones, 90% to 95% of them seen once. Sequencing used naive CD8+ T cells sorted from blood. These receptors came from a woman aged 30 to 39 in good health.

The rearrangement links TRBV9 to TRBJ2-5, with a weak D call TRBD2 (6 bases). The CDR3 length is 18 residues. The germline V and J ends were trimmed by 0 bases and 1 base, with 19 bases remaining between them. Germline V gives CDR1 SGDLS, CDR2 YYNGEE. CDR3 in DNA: TGTGCCAGCAGCGTAGGACCTAGCGATAGCCCCGTCCAAGAGACCCAGTACTTC. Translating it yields CASSVGPSDSPVQETQYF.

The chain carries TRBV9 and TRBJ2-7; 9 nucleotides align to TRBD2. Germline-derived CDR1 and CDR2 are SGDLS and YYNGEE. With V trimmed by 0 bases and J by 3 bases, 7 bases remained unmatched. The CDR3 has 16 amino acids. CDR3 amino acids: CASSVEGTSGFYEQYF. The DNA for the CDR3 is TGTGCCAGCAGCGTAGAAGGTACTAGCGGGTTCTACGAGCAGTACTTC.

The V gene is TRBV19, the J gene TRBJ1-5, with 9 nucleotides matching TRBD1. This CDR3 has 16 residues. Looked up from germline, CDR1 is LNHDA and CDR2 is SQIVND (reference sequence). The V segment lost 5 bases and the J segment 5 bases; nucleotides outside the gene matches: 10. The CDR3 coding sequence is TGTGCCAGTAGTCTAACCCTGGGGACAGGGTATCAGCCCCAGCATTTT. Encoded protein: CASSLTLGTGYQPQHF.

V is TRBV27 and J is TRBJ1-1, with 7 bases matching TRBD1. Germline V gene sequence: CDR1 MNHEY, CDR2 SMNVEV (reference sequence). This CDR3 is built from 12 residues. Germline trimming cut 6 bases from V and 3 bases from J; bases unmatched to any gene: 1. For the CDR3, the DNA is TGTGCCAGCAGGACAGGGTACACTGAAGCTTTCTTT. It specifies CASRTGYTEAFF.

CDR3 coding DNA: TGCGCCAGCAGCCGAACACAGGGAGTTGCTGAGCAGTTCTTC. Protein product: CASSRTQGVAEQFF. The V gene is TRBV4-1, the J gene TRBJ2-1; weak D call: TRBD1 (6 bases). CDR3 length equals 14 residues. Germline V gene data show CDR1 as MGHRA and CDR2 as YSYEKL. The germline V and J ends were trimmed by 4 bases and 9 bases, with 16 bases remaining between them.

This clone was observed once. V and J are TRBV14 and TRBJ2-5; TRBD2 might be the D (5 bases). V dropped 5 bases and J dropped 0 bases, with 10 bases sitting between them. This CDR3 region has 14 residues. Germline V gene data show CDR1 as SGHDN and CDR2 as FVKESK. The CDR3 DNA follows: TGTGCCAGCAGCTTGCGGGCGAACCAAGAGACCCAGTACTTC. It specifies CASSLRANQETQYF.

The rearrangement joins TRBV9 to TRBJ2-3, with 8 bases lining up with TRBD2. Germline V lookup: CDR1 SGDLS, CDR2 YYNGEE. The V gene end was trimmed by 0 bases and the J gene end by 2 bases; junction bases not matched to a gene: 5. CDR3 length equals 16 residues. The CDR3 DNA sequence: TGTGCCAGCAGCGTAGATGGCGGGAGGACCACAGATACGCAGTATTTT. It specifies CASSVDGGRTTDTQYF.

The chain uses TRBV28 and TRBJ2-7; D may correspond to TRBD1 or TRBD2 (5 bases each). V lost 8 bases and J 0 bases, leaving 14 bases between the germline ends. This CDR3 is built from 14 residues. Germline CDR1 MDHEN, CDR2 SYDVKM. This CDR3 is CASGPGTASYEQYF. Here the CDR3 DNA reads TGTGCCAGCGGACCCGGGACGGCCTCCTACGAGCAGTACTTC.

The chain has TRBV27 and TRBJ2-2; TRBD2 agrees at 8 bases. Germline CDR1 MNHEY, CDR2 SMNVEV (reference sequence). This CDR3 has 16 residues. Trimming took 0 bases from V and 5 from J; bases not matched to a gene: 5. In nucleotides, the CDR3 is TGTGCCAGCAGTTTATCAGCGGGAGAATGGACCGGGGAGCTGTTTTTT. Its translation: CASSLSAGEWTGELFF.

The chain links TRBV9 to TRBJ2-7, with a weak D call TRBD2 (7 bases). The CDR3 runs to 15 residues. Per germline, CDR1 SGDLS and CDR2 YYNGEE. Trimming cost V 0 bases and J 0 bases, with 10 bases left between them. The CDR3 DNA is TGTGCCAGCAGCGTAGAGGGGGGGAACTCCTACGAGCAGTACTTC. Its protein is CASSVEGGNSYEQYF.

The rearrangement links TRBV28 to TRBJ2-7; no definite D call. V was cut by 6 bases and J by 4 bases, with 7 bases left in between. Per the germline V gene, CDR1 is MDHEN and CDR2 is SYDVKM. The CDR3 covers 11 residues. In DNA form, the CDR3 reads TGTGCCAGCAGGGATTGGTACGAGCAGTACTTC. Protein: CASRDWYEQYF.

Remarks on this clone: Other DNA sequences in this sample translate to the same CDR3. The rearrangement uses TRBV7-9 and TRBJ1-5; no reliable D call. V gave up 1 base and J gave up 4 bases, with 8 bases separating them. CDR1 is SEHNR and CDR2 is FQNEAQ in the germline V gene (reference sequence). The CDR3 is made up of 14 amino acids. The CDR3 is CASSLEGYNQPQHF. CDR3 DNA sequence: TGTGCCAGCAGCTTAGAGGGTTATAATCAGCCCCAGCATTTT.

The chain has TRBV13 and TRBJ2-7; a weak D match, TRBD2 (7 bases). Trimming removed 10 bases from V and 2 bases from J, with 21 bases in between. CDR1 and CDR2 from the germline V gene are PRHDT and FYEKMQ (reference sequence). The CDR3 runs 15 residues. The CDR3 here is CATGGRGTTTYEQYF. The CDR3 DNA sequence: TGTGCCACCGGCGGAAGGGGGACTACCACCTACGAGCAGTACTTC.

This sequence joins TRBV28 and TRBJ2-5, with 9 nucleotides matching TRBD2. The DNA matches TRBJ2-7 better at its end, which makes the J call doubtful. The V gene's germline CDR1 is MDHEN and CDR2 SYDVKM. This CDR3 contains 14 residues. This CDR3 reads CATSGSGRFYEQYF. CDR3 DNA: TGTGCCACTTCGGGGAGCGGGAGGTTTTACGAGCAGTACTTC.

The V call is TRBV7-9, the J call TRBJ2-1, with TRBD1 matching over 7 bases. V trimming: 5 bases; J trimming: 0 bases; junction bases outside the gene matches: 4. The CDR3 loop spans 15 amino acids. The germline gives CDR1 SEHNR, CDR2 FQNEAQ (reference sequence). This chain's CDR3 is CASSGQESSYNEQFF. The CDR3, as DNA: TGTGCCAGCAGCGGACAGGAGAGCTCCTACAATGAGCAGTTCTTC.